This is a list of T cell receptor beta chains from one sample in a study of cytomegalovirus exposure and HLA in healthy donors. Sequencing used immunoSEQ multiplex PCR; TCRdb keeps in-frame clones, though not all of them. Of 200,000 or so clones in the sample, approximately 78% were seen once. The sequenced sample was PBMCs. Receptor source: a woman between 45 and 65 years old in good health and CMV-seropositive. Both conserved end residues are part of each CDR3. The order of the fields is J gene, V gene, clone size, D gene, CDR3 DNA, CDR3 protein. A D gene is named only where the DNA matches it firmly. Only part of the rows carry a size: once, few, many, or a class if the clone is expanded.

TRBJ2-1 | TRBV19 | . | TRBD2 | TGTGCCAGTAGGACGACGACTAGCGGGGCCAATGAGCAGTTCTTC | CASRTTTSGANEQFF
TRBJ2-2 | TRBV10-3 | . | . | TGTGCCATCAGTGGGGCTAGCGATTCCACCGGGGAGCTGTTTTTT | CAISGASDSTGELFF
TRBJ2-7 | TRBV2 | . | . | TGTGCCAGCACAGGCCGGATAGACTACGAGCAGTACTTC | CASTGRIDYEQYF
TRBJ1-5 | TRBV10-1 | once | TRBD1 | TGCGCCAGCAGGCCGACAGGGATCCTCCAAGGGGCCCAGCATTTT | CASRPTGILQGAQHF
TRBJ2-5 | TRBV11-2 | . | TRBD1 | TGTGCCAGCAGCTTAACATCCCCAGGGGGCGTAGGGACCCAGTACTTC | CASSLTSPGGVGTQYF
TRBJ2-1 | TRBV6-1 | . | TRBD1 | TGTGCCAGCAGCGGGACAGGCTCTCAGGGTGAGCAGTTCTTC | CASSGTGSQGEQFF
TRBJ2-7 | TRBV5-1 | . | TRBD2 | TGCGCCAGCAGCTTGGAGGGACTAGCCTACCACGAGCAGTACTTC | CASSLEGLAYHEQYF
TRBJ1-4 | TRBV6-5 | . | TRBD1 | TGTGCCAGCAGTGCGGACAGGGGGCCTGAAAAACTGTTTTTT | CASSADRGPEKLFF
TRBJ1-3 | TRBV14 | . | . | TGTGCCAGCAGCCAAGAGTGGGGCCCTGGAAACACCATATATTTT | CASSQEWGPGNTIYF
TRBJ2-7 | TRBV10-2 | . | . | TGCGCCAGCAGTGCCAACATCCCCTACGAGCAGTACTTC | CASSANIPYEQYF
TRBJ1-5 | TRBV30 | . | . | TGTGCCTGGAGTGACGGGGGGCAGCCCCAGCATTTT | CAWSDGGQPQHF
TRBJ2-3 | TRBV4-3 | . | . | TGCGCCAGCAGCCAAGGGAGGGGTAGAACAGATACGCAGTATTTT | CASSQGRGRTDTQYF
TRBJ2-3 | TRBV19 | . | TRBD2 | TGTGCCAGTAGTATAGGCGGGGGGGCCTTAGATACGCAGTATTTT | CASSIGGGALDTQYF
TRBJ2-2 | TRBV10-3 | . | . | TGTGCCATCAGTGAAGAAGCGGCCCCGAACACCGGGGAGCTGTTTTTT | CAISEEAAPNTGELFF
TRBJ1-1 | TRBV27 | . | . | TGTGCCAGCAGGATAGGGAGGAACACTGAAGCTTTCTTT | CASRIGRNTEAFF
TRBJ1-2 | TRBV7-9 | . | . | TGTGCCAGCAGCTTAGGAGGGTTGGACTATGGCTACACCTTC | CASSLGGLDYGYTF
TRBJ1-6 | TRBV5-6 | . | TRBD1 | TGTGCCAGCAGCTTGGGGACAGGGGGCTCCTCTATAGGTTCACCCCTCCACTTT | CASSLGTGGSSIGSPLHF
TRBJ2-7 | TRBV5-4 | . | TRBD2 | TGTGCCAGCAGCTTGGCGCGCGGGGGGATCAACGAGCAGTACTTC | CASSLARGGINEQYF
TRBJ2-7 | TRBV2 | once | TRBD1 | TGTGCCAGCAGTTGGGACAGGGCGTACGAGCAGTACTTC | CASSWDRAYEQYF
TRBJ2-5 | TRBV7-8 | . | TRBD2 | TGTGCCAGCAGCACCGGGACTAGCGGGGGGGTGACCCAGTACTTC | CASSTGTSGGVTQYF
TRBJ2-7 | TRBV11-2 | . | . | TGTGCCAGCAGGTGGGGGCAGGGGGGTACCTACGAGCAGTACTTC | CASRWGQGGTYEQYF
TRBJ1-4 | TRBV6-5 | . | . | TGTGCCAGCAGTGAAGCAAGCCCCAGGGAACTGTTTTTT | CASSEASPRELFF
TRBJ2-2 | TRBV28 | once | . | TGTGCCAGCAGTTTATACGTTAGCCTCGGGGAGCTGTTTTTT | CASSLYVSLGELFF
TRBJ2-7 | TRBV5-4 | . | . | TGTGCCAGCAGCTTGTGGCAGGGTAAGGACGAGCAGTACTTC | CASSLWQGKDEQYF
TRBJ1-2 | TRBV28 | few | TRBD1 | TGTGCCAGCAGCCAAGGGACAGGGGGCGTCTATGGCTACACCTTC | CASSQGTGGVYGYTF
TRBJ2-3 | TRBV9 | . | . | TGTGCCAGCAGCGCACAGGAATTTTCCACAGATACGCAGTATTTT | CASSAQEFSTDTQYF
TRBJ2-6 | TRBV6-1 | . | . | TGTGCCAGCAAGGTGGGGGCTGACGGGGCCAACGTCCTGACTTTC | CASKVGADGANVLTF
TRBJ2-4 | TRBV19 | few | . | TGTGCCAGTAGTAGCGGCTCCGGGGCCAAAAACATTCAGTACTTC | CASSSGSGAKNIQYF
TRBJ2-1 | TRBV5-1 | few | TRBD2 | TGCGCCAGCAGCTCTTCTAGCGGTTCCTACAATGAGCAGTTCTTC | CASSSSSGSYNEQFF
TRBJ2-1 | TRBV19 | . | TRBD2 | TGTGCCAGTCGTAGCGGGGGGGCCGATGAGCAGTTCTTC | CASRSGGADEQFF
TRBJ1-1 | TRBV6-5 | few | . | TGTGCCAGCAGTTACGAGGGGAACACTGAAGCTTTCTTT | CASSYEGNTEAFF
TRBJ2-3 | TRBV5-1 | . | . | TGCGCCAGCAGCGGGGGGACAGTGAGCACAGATACGCAGTATTTT | CASSGGTVSTDTQYF
TRBJ1-4 | TRBV29-1 | few | TRBD1 | TGCAGCGTTGAACGGCAGGGGGCGAGTGAAAAACTGTTTTTT | CSVERQGASEKLFF
TRBJ1-5 | TRBV19 | . | . | TGTGCCAGTAGTATGTTTGATAGTCAGCCCCAGCATTTT | CASSMFDSQPQHF
TRBJ2-3 | TRBV29-1 | . | . | TGCAGCGTTGAAGGGCTAGGGGGGGGATCCACAGATACGCAGTATTTT | CSVEGLGGGSTDTQYF
TRBJ2-7 | TRBV5-4 | . | . | TGTGCCAGCAGCGATAGGGGACTCCTTGAAGGGGAGCAGTACTTC | CASSDRGLLEGEQYF
TRBJ2-7 | TRBV10-2 | once | . | TGCGCCAGCAGTGAGGAGGGGGGGCACTCCTACGAGCAGTACTTC | CASSEEGGHSYEQYF
TRBJ2-3 | TRBV15 | . | TRBD2 | TGTGCCACCAGCAGAGATTCCAGCGGGATTCATAATACGCAGTATTTT | CATSRDSSGIHNTQYF
TRBJ1-2 | TRBV10-3 | few | . | TGTGCCATCAGTGAGTCGTCCGCGGCGATCTATGGCTACACCTTC | CAISESSAAIYGYTF
TRBJ2-2 | TRBV28 | . | TRBD2 | TGTGCCAGCAGTTTACCGGGACTAGCGGGGGGGAACACCGGGGAGCTGTTTTTT | CASSLPGLAGGNTGELFF
TRBJ1-2 | TRBV2 | once | . | TGTGCCAGCAGTCCTGGACAGACAAACTATGGCTACACCTTC | CASSPGQTNYGYTF
TRBJ1-1 | TRBV28 | . | . | TGTGCCAGCACCCCATGGGGGGAGGGCACTGAAGCTTTCTTT | CASTPWGEGTEAFF
TRBJ1-5 | TRBV7-8 | once | TRBD1 | TGTGCCAGCAGCTTAGGCGGCAGGGGGGATCAGCCCCAGCATTTT | CASSLGGRGDQPQHF
TRBJ2-3 | TRBV25-1 | . | TRBD1 | TGTGCCAGCAGTCCTCCCCCCGGACAGGGTTTATCGGGAGATACGCAGTATTTT | CASSPPPGQGLSGDTQYF
TRBJ2-3 | TRBV15 | . | TRBD2 | TGTGCCACCAGCAGAACGGGACTAGCGGGAGTGAAAGATACGCAGTATTTT | CATSRTGLAGVKDTQYF
TRBJ2-5 | TRBV6-1 | . | . | TGTGCCAGCCGTCAGCGATCTACGCAAGAGACCCAGTACTTC | CASRQRSTQETQYF
TRBJ2-1 | TRBV2 | . | . | TGTGCCAGCAGTGATCAGGGTAATGAGCAGTTCTTC | CASSDQGNEQFF